This TCR beta chain was observed in a study of CD8 T cells in Susac syndrome. Trimming removed 6 bases from V and 7 bases from J, with 27 bases in between. Per the germline V gene, CDR1 is MDHEN and CDR2 is SYDVKM. This CDR3 contains 17 residues. Reverse transcription used roughly 0.5 to 1 ug RNA and random hexamers. TCRdb re-derived calls from the immunoSEQ multiplex PCR reads in MiXCR, one entry per CDR3 protein. The repertoire holds around 180,000 distinct CDR3 sequences, with roughly 92% as singletons. This clonotype was counted a single time. The chain carries TRBV28 and TRBJ2-5, with a tentative D call TRBD2 (6 bases). This receptor was obtained from a human donor with multiple sclerosis. The sequenced material came from CD4+ T cells from PBMCs. The CDR3 loop is CASSTPAGGPPLGTQYF. The CDR3 DNA is TGTGCCAGCAGCACACCAGCGGGCGGGCCCCCCTTGGGGACCCAGTACTTC.